This T cell receptor beta chain was sequenced for a study of T cell clonality in common variable immunodeficiency. This table comes from immunoSEQ multiplex PCR, and its TCRdb copy is limited to in-frame clones, with some not included. The repertoire consists of about 40,000 clones, none detected only once. Worth noting for this clone: The read stops 3 residues short of the end of the CDR3; the missing end is completed from the germline J gene.

CDR1 and CDR2 from the germline V gene are DFQATT and SNEGSKA (reference sequence). The CDR3 totals 12 residues. The V and J ends lost 1 base and 4 bases respectively, with 7 bases between them. The sequence came from a person aged 18-70 years in good health. Material: peripheral blood mononuclear cells. The gene calls are TRBV20-1 and TRBJ1-2; D is ambiguous. The covered CDR3 bases are TGCAGTGCTAGAGTCCTCTCCTATGGC. The encoded protein is CSARVLSYG. The complete CDR3 reads CSARVLSYGYTF.